The present T cell receptor (beta chain) was sequenced within a study of T cell responses to AZD1222 COVID-19 vaccine. About this clone itself: Antigen: not known.

The V gene end was trimmed by 5 bases and the J gene end by 7 bases; junction bases not matched to a gene: 6. Germline V gene sequence: CDR1 MDHEN, CDR2 SYDVKM. This CDR3 spans 15 amino acids. The method was immunoSEQ multiplex PCR; TCRdb's version includes in-frame clones alone and lacks a portion of them. Among more than 85,000 clones, approximately 85% were seen once, and the ten largest hold roughly 4.5%. General observations from the study: Unmutated variant regions are reportedly targeted by nearly half of spike-specific TCRs. A rise in Spike-specific TCR breadth and depth followed two AZD1222 doses. White British donors predominated, females outnumbered males, and clonal diversity was possibly underestimated.

The clonotype originates from an adult in good health. This chain uses TRBV28 with TRBJ1-4, with 11 nucleotides matching TRBD1. The input for sequencing was peripheral blood, taken on day 0 of AZD1222 vaccination. The CDR3 is CASSGPGTGGEKLFF. The DNA of the CDR3 is TGTGCCAGCAGTGGCCCCGGGACAGGGGGTGAAAAACTGTTTTTT.